Following are 14 T cell receptor beta chains from one sample sequenced in a study of blood T cell repertoires in COVID-19 (dated by TCRdb to the early 2020s). Library generation was performed with the immunoSEQ multiplex PCR assay. TCRdb took this table from immuneACCESS and kept in-frame rearrangements with V and J called. Such tables lack part of the clones; where checked against another copy, unresolved V genes explain under half of the gap, and the rest is unexplained. This sample lists fewer than 200,000 clones; less than 85% were detected once. The top ten clones comprise roughly 5% of the sample. The sequencing input was PBMCs or T cells enriched from blood (not recorded which). All receptors come from a woman in her sixties with acute COVID-19.

The chain carries TRBV12-5 and TRBJ1-3; D unresolved. CDR1 is LGHNT and CDR2 is FRNRAP in the germline V gene. Trimming shortened V by 7 bases and J by 0 bases, and 4 bases separated the two germline ends. This CDR3 region has 12 residues. DNA of the CDR3: TGTGCTAGTGCAGGCTCTGGAAACACCATATATTTT. Amino acid sequence: CASAGSGNTIYF.

The chain recombines TRBV7-9 with TRBJ1-1; 7 bases are shared with TRBD1. Germline V CDR1 and CDR2: SEHNR, FQNEAQ (reference sequence). The V segment lost 2 bases and the J segment 3 bases; nucleotides outside the gene matches: 3. CDR3 length: 14 amino acids. The DNA of the CDR3 is TGTGCCAGCAGCTTAAACAGGGGAGACACTGAAGCTTTCTTT. It translates to CASSLNRGDTEAFF.

The CDR3 DNA sequence: TGTGCCAGCAGTTTGAGGTACGGGGGGGCGGGCAATCAGCCCCAGCATTTT. Its translation is CASSLRYGGAGNQPQHF. The V call is TRBV28, the J call TRBJ1-5, with D maybe TRBD1 (6 bases). In germline, CDR1 is MDHEN, CDR2 SYDVKM. The CDR3 has 17 amino acids. Trimming took 3 bases from V and 2 from J, leaving 17 bases between them. Complete variable domain (other parts from reference TRBV28 and TRBJ1-5): DVKVTQSSRYLVKRTGEKVFLECVQDMDHENMFWYRQDPGLGLRLIYFSYDVKMKEKGDIPEGYSVSREKKERFSLILESASTNQTSMYLCASSLRYGGAGNQPQHFGDGTRLSIL.

The chain is built from TRBV5-6 and TRBJ1-4; D is unresolved. From germline, CDR1 is SGHDT and CDR2 YYEEEE. The CDR3 length is 13 residues. V lost 7 bases to trimming and J lost 0 bases, with 7 bases between them. This chain's CDR3 is CASGRTTNEKLFF. The CDR3 DNA is TGTGCCAGCGGTAGAACAACTAATGAAAAACTGTTTTTT.

The rearrangement uses TRBV5-1 and TRBJ2-7; D is ambiguous. The CDR3 sequence is 17 residues long. Trimming removed 4 bases from V and 0 bases from J, with 20 bases in between. The V gene's germline CDR1 is SGHRS and CDR2 YFSETQ. As DNA, the CDR3 is TGCGCCAGCAGCCCCCCGCGCCTTGGTAGGAGCTCCTACGAGCAGTACGTC. Protein sequence: CASSPPRLGRSSYEQYV.

This clone was recorded once. The chain couples TRBV2 to TRBJ2-7, with 9 nucleotides matching TRBD1. CDR3 size: 14 residues. Germline lookup yields CDR1 SNHLY and CDR2 FYNNEI. Unmatched junction bases numbered 15, after V lost 5 bases and J lost 13 bases. CDR3 sequence: CASSQSGTGNPFYF. The CDR3 DNA is TGTGCCAGCAGTCAAAGCGGGACAGGGAACCCCTTCTACTTC.

This chain joins TRBV5-1 and TRBJ1-2; 9 nucleotides line up with TRBD1. The ends lost 3 bases at V and 4 bases at J; junction bases unmatched: 10. Germline assignment: CDR1 SGHRS and CDR2 YFSETQ. This CDR3 has 16 amino acids. The CDR3 is CASSSGLGQGIYGYTF. CDR3 bases: TGCGCCAGCAGCTCCGGCCTAGGACAGGGGATCTATGGCTACACCTTC.

This chain connects TRBV19 to TRBJ1-5; D is ambiguous. Germline V gives CDR1 LNHDA, CDR2 SQIVND (reference sequence). The CDR3 is 13 amino acids. V lost 7 bases, J lost 6 bases, and 13 bases lay in between. The CDR3 coding sequence is TGTGCCAGTACCCTCAAGGCGGGTCAGCCCCAGCATTTT. Protein sequence: CASTLKAGQPQHF.

The chain carries TRBV5-1 and TRBJ1-6; no firm D call. V dropped 4 bases and J dropped 5 bases, with 7 bases sitting between them. The CDR3 is 13 residues long. Per the germline V gene, CDR1 is SGHRS and CDR2 is YFSETQ. DNA for the CDR3: TGCGCCAGCAGCCCCAATGATAATTCACCCCTCCACTTT. Translating gives CASSPNDNSPLHF.

This clone was detected only a few times. V and J are TRBV5-1 and TRBJ1-3; D unclear. With 4 bases removed from V and 0 bases from J, the gap between germline ends came to 17 bases. Germline V gene data show CDR1 as SGHRS and CDR2 as YFSETQ. The CDR3 is 17 residues long. CDR3 nucleotide sequence: TGCGCCAGCAGCCTTACCCTACGCGGAGGCTCTGGAAACACCATATATTTT. Its translation: CASSLTLRGGSGNTIYF.

This chain joins TRBV7-8 and TRBJ2-5, with TRBD2 as a possible D gene (7 bases). Germline-derived CDR1 and CDR2 are SGHVS and FQNEAQ. The germline V and J ends were trimmed by 1 base and 7 bases, with 16 bases remaining between them. This CDR3 region has 15 residues. For the CDR3, the DNA is TGTGCCAGCAGCTTAGAGGACGGAGGGGGGGGGACCCAGTACTTC. Protein sequence: CASSLEDGGGGTQYF.

This chain uses TRBV18 with TRBJ1-5; D uncertain. Germline CDR1 and CDR2: KGHSH and LQKENI. The CDR3 totals 13 residues. The ends were cut back, 3 bases at V and 6 bases at J, with 9 bases in the middle. The CDR3 DNA is TGTGCCAGCTCACCCGGGATAGGTCAGCCCCAGCATTTT. This translates into CASSPGIGQPQHF.

The chain carries TRBV18 and TRBJ1-1; 7 nucleotides line up with TRBD1. The CDR3 runs 17 residues. V gave up 1 base and J gave up 1 base; unmatched junction bases: 9. Germline CDR1 is KGHSH and CDR2 is LQKENI. CDR3 DNA: TGTGCCAGCTCACCACGCCCGACAGGGCCCCCGAACACTGAAGCTTTCTTT. Translated: CASSPRPTGPPNTEAFF. The full variable domain, with the rest looked up from reference TRBV18 and TRBJ1-1, is NAGVMQNPRHLVRRRGQEARLRCSPMKGHSHVYWYRQLPEEGLKFMVYLQKENIIDESGMPKERFSAEFPKEGPSILRIQQVVRGDSAAYFCASSPRPTGPPNTEAFFGQGTRLTVV.

The chain has TRBV3-1 (or the pseudogene TRBV3-2) and TRBJ2-5, with D perhaps matching TRBD2 (6 bases). The germline CDR1 and CDR2 sequences are LGHDT and YNNKEL (reference sequence). This CDR3 has 16 residues. V gave up 1 base and J gave up 0 bases, with 12 bases separating them. The CDR3 nucleotides read TGTGCCAGCAGCCAAGGAGGTCTAGCGAACCAAGAGACCCAGTACTTC. This sequence encodes CASSQGGLANQETQYF.